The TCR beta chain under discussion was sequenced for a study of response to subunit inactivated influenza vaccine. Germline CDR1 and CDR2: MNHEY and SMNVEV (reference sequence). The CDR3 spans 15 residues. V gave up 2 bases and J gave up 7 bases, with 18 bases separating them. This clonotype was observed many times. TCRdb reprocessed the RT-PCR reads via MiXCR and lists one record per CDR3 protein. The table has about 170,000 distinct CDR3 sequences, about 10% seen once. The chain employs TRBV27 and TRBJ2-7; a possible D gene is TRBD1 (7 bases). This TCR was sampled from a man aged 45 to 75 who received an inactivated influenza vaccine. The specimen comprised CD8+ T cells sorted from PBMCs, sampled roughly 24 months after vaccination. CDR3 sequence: CASSLGAGQFLEQYF. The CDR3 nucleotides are TGTGCCAGCAGTTTAGGGGCGGGACAGTTTCTAGAGCAGTACTTC.